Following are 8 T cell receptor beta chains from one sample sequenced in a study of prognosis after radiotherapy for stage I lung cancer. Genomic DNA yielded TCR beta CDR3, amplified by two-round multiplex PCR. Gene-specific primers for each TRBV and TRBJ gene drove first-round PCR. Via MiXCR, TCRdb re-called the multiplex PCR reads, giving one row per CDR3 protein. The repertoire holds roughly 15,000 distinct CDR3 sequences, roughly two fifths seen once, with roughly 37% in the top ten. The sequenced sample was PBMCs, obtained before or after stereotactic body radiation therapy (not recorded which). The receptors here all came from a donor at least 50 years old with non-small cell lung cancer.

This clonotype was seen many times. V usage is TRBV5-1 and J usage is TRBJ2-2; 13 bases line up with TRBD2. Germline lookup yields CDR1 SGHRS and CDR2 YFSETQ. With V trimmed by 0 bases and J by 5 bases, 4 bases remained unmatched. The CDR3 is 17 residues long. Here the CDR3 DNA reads TGCGCCAGCAGCTTGGAAGGGACTAGCGGGAATACCGGGGAGCTGTTTTTT. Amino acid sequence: CASSLEGTSGNTGELFF.

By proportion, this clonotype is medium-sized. The CDR3 reads CASSLVSAGAAYEQYF. In DNA form, the CDR3 reads TGCGCCAGCAGCTTGGTTTCAGCGGGGGCCGCCTACGAGCAGTACTTC. The chain links TRBV5-1 to TRBJ2-7; TRBD2 matches 8 bases. V dropped 0 bases and J dropped 2; count of bases not matched to a gene: 7. This CDR3 is 16 amino acids long. The germline CDR1 and CDR2 sequences are SGHRS and YFSETQ.

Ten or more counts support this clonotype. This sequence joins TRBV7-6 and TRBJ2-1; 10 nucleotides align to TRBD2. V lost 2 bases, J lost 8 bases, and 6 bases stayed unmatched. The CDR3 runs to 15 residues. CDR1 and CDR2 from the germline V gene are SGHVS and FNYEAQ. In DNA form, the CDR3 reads TGTGCCAGCAGCTTACTAGCGGGAGTCATGTATGAGCAGTTCTTC. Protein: CASSLLAGVMYEQFF.

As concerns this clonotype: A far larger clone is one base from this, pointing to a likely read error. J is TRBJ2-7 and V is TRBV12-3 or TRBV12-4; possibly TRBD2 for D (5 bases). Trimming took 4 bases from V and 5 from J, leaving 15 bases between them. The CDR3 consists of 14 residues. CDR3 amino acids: CASSYSLGVDEQYF. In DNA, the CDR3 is TGTGCCAGCAGTTACTCCCTGGGAGTCGACGAGCAGTACTTC.

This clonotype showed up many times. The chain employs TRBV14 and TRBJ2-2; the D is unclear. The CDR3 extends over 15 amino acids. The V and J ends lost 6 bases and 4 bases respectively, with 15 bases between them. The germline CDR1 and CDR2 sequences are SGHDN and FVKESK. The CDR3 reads CASRKSRIGTGELFF. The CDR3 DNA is TGTGCCAGCAGGAAAAGTCGGATTGGCACCGGGGAGCTGTTTTTT.

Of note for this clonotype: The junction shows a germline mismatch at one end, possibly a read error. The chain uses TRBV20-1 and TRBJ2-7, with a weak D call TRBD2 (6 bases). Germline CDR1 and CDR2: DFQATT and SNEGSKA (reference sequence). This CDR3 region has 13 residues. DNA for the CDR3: TGCAGTTCCCCGTCGGAGGGCCCCTCCGAGCATTACTTC. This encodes CSSPSEGPSEHYF.

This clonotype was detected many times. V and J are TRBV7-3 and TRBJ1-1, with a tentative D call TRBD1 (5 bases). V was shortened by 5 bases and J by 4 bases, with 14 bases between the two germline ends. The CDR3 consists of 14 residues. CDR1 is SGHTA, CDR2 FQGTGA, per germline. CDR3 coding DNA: TGTGCCAGCAGCCTCTCCATGGGGGGCACTGAAGCTTTCTTT. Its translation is CASSLSMGGTEAFF. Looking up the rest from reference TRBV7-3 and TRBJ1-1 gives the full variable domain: GAGVSQTPSNKVTEKGKYVELRCDPISGHTALYWYRQSLGQGPEFLIYFQGTGAADDSGLPNDRFFAVRPEGSVSTLKIQRTERGDSAVYLCASSLSMGGTEAFFGQGTRLTVV.

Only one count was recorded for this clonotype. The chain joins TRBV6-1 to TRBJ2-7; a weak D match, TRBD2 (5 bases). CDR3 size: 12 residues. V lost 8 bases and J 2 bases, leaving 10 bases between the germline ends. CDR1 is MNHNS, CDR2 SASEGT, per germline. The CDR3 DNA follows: TGTGCCAGCTACCGGGATCCCTACGAGCAGTACTTC. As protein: CASYRDPYEQYF.